These 21 T cell receptor beta chains share one sample of origin, sequenced in a study of vaccination effects on CD4 cells after COVID-19. These receptors' targets are unknown. Around day 10 of culture, CD4+ T cells were separated out. Two-dose BNT162b2 or mRNA-1273 vaccination was given to participants. Sequenced by immunoSEQ multiplex PCR; TCRdb stores in-frame clones only, minus some. The sample lists about 39,000 clones, around two thirds occurring once. Here the sequenced sample was CD4+ T cells from PBMCs cultured without peptide, taken after COVID-19 vaccination. These receptors were taken from a human donor who received a COVID-19 vaccine.

V and J are TRBV27 and TRBJ2-7; D is unresolved. This CDR3 comprises 14 residues. From germline, CDR1 is MNHEY and CDR2 SMNVEV (reference sequence). V shed 6 bases and J shed 3 bases, with 15 bases lying between them. The chain's CDR3 is CASRGSLLDYEQYF. The CDR3 coding sequence is TGTGCCAGCAGGGGATCCTTACTGGACTACGAGCAGTACTTC.

This chain connects TRBV5-5 to TRBJ2-7; D gene uncertain. Trimming cost V 2 bases and J 0 bases, with 9 bases left between them. Germline assignment: CDR1 SGHKS and CDR2 YYEKEE (reference sequence). The CDR3 consists of 14 residues. The CDR3 DNA follows: TGTGCCAGCAGCTTCGAATATAGCTCCTACGAGCAGTACTTC. Translation: CASSFEYSSYEQYF.

The chain is built from TRBV4-1 and TRBJ1-2; 7 positions agree with TRBD1. The germline V gene encodes CDR1 MGHRA and CDR2 YSYEKL. V lost 3 bases to trimming and J lost 2 bases; unmatched junction nucleotides: 6. The CDR3 loop spans 15 amino acids. The CDR3, as DNA: TGCGCCAGCAGCCACGACAGGGACGGGAACTATGGCTACACCTTC. Protein product: CASSHDRDGNYGYTF.

This clone has only a few counts. V and J are TRBV5-1 and TRBJ2-5, with D perhaps TRBD2 (6 bases). The V gene's germline CDR1 is SGHRS and CDR2 YFSETQ. This CDR3 contains 15 residues. V shed 0 bases and J shed 3 bases, with 12 bases lying between them. The CDR3 region has the DNA TGCGCCAGCAGCTTGGGCAGCGGGTTAAAAGAGACCCAGTACTTC. This encodes CASSLGSGLKETQYF.

This clone was seen a single time. The V gene is TRBV14, the J gene TRBJ2-1; D possibly corresponds to TRBD2 (6 bases). The CDR3 totals 15 residues. Germline CDR1 SGHDN, CDR2 FVKESK. V was trimmed by 8 bases and J by 5 bases, leaving 19 bases between them. The chain's CDR3 is CASRRTTTTNNEQFF. The CDR3 nucleotides read TGTGCCAGCCGACGGACTACTACTACTAACAATGAGCAGTTCTTC.

This clone has a single count. V and J are TRBV10-1 and TRBJ2-5; unclear D gene. Germline V gene lookup returns CDR1 WNHNN and CDR2 SYGVQD (reference sequence). The CDR3 has 13 amino acids. The V gene lost 3 bases and the J gene lost 1 base, with 6 bases spanning the gap. CDR3 DNA sequence: TGCGCCAGCAGTGAACAGATCCAAGAGACCCAGTACTTC. This codes for CASSEQIQETQYF.

The genes are TRBV15 and TRBJ2-7, with D hard to call. Looked up from germline, CDR1 is LNHNV and CDR2 is YYDKDF (reference sequence). V was shortened by 0 bases and J by 2 bases, with 11 bases between the two germline ends. CDR3 length equals 15 residues. CDR3 DNA sequence: TGTGCCACCAGCAGAGAGGTAACGATCCCCTACGAGCAGTACTTC. Its translation is CATSREVTIPYEQYF.

The rearrangement uses TRBV4-1 and TRBJ2-3; maybe TRBD1 (5 bases). The CDR3 consists of 15 residues. Germline V CDR1 and CDR2: MGHRA, YSYEKL. Trimming cost V 1 base and J 3 bases, with 11 bases left between them. The CDR3, as DNA: TGCGCCAGCAGCCAAGTGGGGCTAGGAACAGATACGCAGTATTTT. It is translated as CASSQVGLGTDTQYF.

The gene calls are TRBV5-1 and TRBJ2-1; D perhaps matches TRBD2 (5 bases). The germline V gene encodes CDR1 SGHRS and CDR2 YFSETQ. V lost 0 bases to trimming and J lost 9 bases, with 10 bases between them. This CDR3 is 13 amino acids long. CDR3 protein: CASSLVLDGEQFF. CDR3 bases: TGCGCCAGCAGCTTGGTACTAGACGGTGAGCAGTTCTTC.

CDR3 residues: CASSFRESNQPQHF. The CDR3 region has the DNA TGTGCCAGCAGTTTCCGGGAAAGCAATCAGCCCCAGCATTTT. The genes are TRBV27 and TRBJ1-5; D is ambiguous. Germline lookup yields CDR1 MNHEY and CDR2 SMNVEV (reference sequence). The V and J ends lost 3 bases and 1 base respectively, with 7 bases between them. The CDR3 is made up of 14 amino acids.

The chain employs TRBV7-9 and TRBJ2-5; D not resolved. The CDR3 is 15 residues long. V was pared by 0 bases and J by 4 bases, with 12 bases between. Germline V gives CDR1 SEHNR, CDR2 FQNEAQ (reference sequence). DNA for the CDR3: TGTGCCAGCAGCTTAGCCCTGGCTGGTTTAGAGACCCAGTACTTC. Its translation is CASSLALAGLETQYF.

This clone appeared a single time. This sequence joins TRBV5-1 and TRBJ2-2, with 8 nucleotides matching TRBD1. V trimming: 3 bases; J trimming: 2 bases; junction bases outside the gene matches: 3. Germline loops: CDR1 SGHRS, CDR2 YFSETQ. CDR3 length: 15 amino acids. CDR3 region: CASSSRGHNTGELFF. The CDR3 DNA follows: TGCGCCAGCAGCTCCAGGGGGCACAACACCGGGGAGCTGTTTTTT.

CDR3 sequence: CASSGNREAHTIYF. Here the CDR3 DNA reads TGTGCCAGCAGTGGAAACAGGGAGGCTCACACCATATATTTT. The chain combines TRBV27 with TRBJ1-3; TRBD1 might be the D (6 bases). CDR1 and CDR2 from the germline V gene are MNHEY and SMNVEV (reference sequence). The CDR3 has 14 residues. V lost 5 bases and J lost 8, with 16 bases in between.

The chain is built from TRBV7-8 and TRBJ2-7, with TRBD2 matching 15 bases. V dropped 5 bases and J dropped 4; count of bases not matched to a gene: 3. The CDR3 covers 15 residues. The V gene's germline CDR1 is SGHVS and CDR2 FQNEAQ. The CDR3 sequence is CASSQGLAGGYEQYF. Here the CDR3 DNA reads TGTGCCAGCAGCCAGGGACTAGCGGGAGGTTACGAGCAGTACTTC.

The rearrangement links TRBV6-5 to TRBJ1-4; no clear D. The germline V and J ends were trimmed by 7 bases and 2 bases, with 11 bases remaining between them. This CDR3 is built from 14 residues. Germline V lookup: CDR1 MNHEY, CDR2 SVGAGI. The CDR3: CASTTAATNEKLFF. The CDR3 DNA reads TGTGCCAGCACCACCGCGGCGACTAATGAAAAACTGTTTTTT.

The chain is built from TRBV25-1 and TRBJ1-1; D not certain. Trimming took 0 bases from V and 4 from J, leaving 12 bases between them. Germline CDR1 and CDR2: MGHDK and SYGVNS. The CDR3 has 15 residues. CDR3 nucleotide sequence: TGTGCCAGCAGTGAATATAGTTCCGGGGTCACTGAAGCTTTCTTT. Its translation: CASSEYSSGVTEAFF.

This chain joins TRBV18 and TRBJ1-1; D is unclear. The CDR3 runs to 12 residues. Germline-derived CDR1 and CDR2 are KGHSH and LQKENI. Trimming stripped 7 bases from V and 6 bases from J, with 12 bases between. The CDR3 here is CASCGINAEAFF. In DNA form, the CDR3 reads TGTGCCAGCTGCGGTATTAACGCTGAAGCTTTCTTT.

This clone appeared once. This chain links TRBV3-1 (or the pseudogene TRBV3-2) with TRBJ1-5; 7 bases line up with TRBD1. CDR1 and CDR2 from the germline V gene are LGHDT and YNNKEL (reference sequence). The ends lost 5 bases at V and 2 bases at J; junction bases unmatched: 9. CDR3 length: 16 residues. The CDR3 here is CASSVSGGGGNQPQHF. CDR3 bases: TGTGCCAGCAGCGTTTCAGGAGGGGGCGGCAATCAGCCCCAGCATTTT.

This rearrangement joins TRBV21-1 to TRBJ2-3; the table's D call, TRBD1, was not checked against the DNA. TRBV21-1 is shown as a pseudogene. CDR3 length equals 15 residues. The CDR3 nucleotides are TGTGCCAGCAGCATGCCGGGACAGGGCCCAGATACGCAGTATTTT. It specifies CASSMPGQGPDTQYF.

The rearrangement joins TRBV6-4 to TRBJ2-3; D remains unclear. CDR1 is MRHNA, CDR2 SNTAGT, per germline. Between the trimmed V and J ends, which lost 4 bases and 4 bases, there was a span of 3 bases. The CDR3 is 11 residues long. The DNA for the CDR3 is TGTGCCAGCAGTGTACCAGATACGCAGTATTTT. This gives the protein CASSVPDTQYF.

The CDR3 DNA reads TGTGCCAGCATCATCTCCGGGGGAGGCACAGATACGCAGTATTTT. This translates into CASIISGGGTDTQYF. The chain employs TRBV25-1 and TRBJ2-3; D perhaps matches TRBD2 (6 bases). Deletions cut 7 bases from V and 1 base from J, with 15 bases between. The CDR3 is made up of 15 amino acids. Germline CDR1 MGHDK, CDR2 SYGVNS.